A selection of T cell receptor beta chains follows, all from one sample in a study of cytotoxic CD8 clonotypes in ibrutinib-treated CLL. The assay was immunoSEQ multiplex PCR, and TCRdb's table has in-frame clones only and misses some. The sample contains some 300,000 clones, just under 80% of which appear only once. The sequenced sample was PBMCs, obtained before ibrutinib treatment. The receptors were sampled from a human donor with chronic lymphocytic leukemia. Each CDR3 is given with its conserved first and last residue. A D gene is named only where the DNA matches it firmly. Clone size appears in some rows only: once, few, many, or a class for an expanded clone.

>-|13|TRBJ1-5|-|TRBV2
CASRDSSNQPQHF
TGTGCCAGCAGAGACAGTAGCAATCAGCCCCAGCATTTT
>TRBD1|16|TRBJ2-7|-|TRBV30
CAWSVLGSTGAGEQYF
TGTGCCTGGAGTGTACTTGGGTCGACAGGGGCAGGCGAGCAGTACTTC
>-|14|TRBJ2-7|-|TRBV28
CASSLTEGLMRQYF
TGTGCCAGCAGCCTGACCGAAGGCCTTATGAGGCAGTACTTC
>TRBD1|14|TRBJ2-7|few|TRBV2
CASRYGTDSYEQYF
TGTGCCAGCAGATACGGGACAGATAGCTACGAGCAGTACTTC
>-|11|TRBJ1-1|-|TRBV29-1
CSVFASIEAFF
TGCAGCGTTTTCGCGTCCATTGAAGCTTTCTTT
>-|11|TRBJ2-7|-|TRBV20-1
CSASGNYEQYF
TGCAGTGCTAGTGGGAACTACGAGCAGTACTTC
>TRBD2|16|TRBJ2-3|-|TRBV7-2
CASSRGTSGRVDTQYF
TGTGCCAGCAGCAGGGGGACTAGCGGGAGGGTAGATACGCAGTATTTT
>TRBD2|14|TRBJ2-7|-|TRBV25-1
CASLGGSETYEQYF
TGTGCCAGTCTAGGCGGGAGCGAAACCTACGAGCAGTACTTC
>TRBD2|13|TRBJ2-7|-|TRBV5-4
CASSWEGIYEQYF
TGTGCCAGCAGCTGGGAGGGTATCTACGAGCAGTACTTC
>TRBD1|14|TRBJ1-1|once|TRBV19
CASSLTGGYTEAFF
TGTGCCAGTAGCCTCACAGGGGGCTACACTGAAGCTTTCTTT
>-|15|TRBJ1-3|-|TRBV19
CASSIMASSGNTIYF
TGTGCCAGTAGTATAATGGCAAGCTCTGGAAACACCATATATTTT
>-|15|TRBJ1-3|-|TRBV18
CASSPAQDSGNTIYF
TGTGCCAGCTCACCGGCACAGGACTCTGGAAACACCATATATTTT
>TRBD2|14|TRBJ2-7|few|TRBV28
CASSSLAGVIEQYF
TGTGCCAGCAGTTCCCTAGCGGGAGTAATCGAGCAGTACTTC
>-|13|TRBJ1-1|-|TRBV5-4
CASSFTGNTEAFF
TGTGCCAGCAGCTTTACAGGGAACACTGAAGCTTTCTTT
>-|13|TRBJ2-3|-|TRBV7-6
CASSSLLTDTQYF
TGTGCCAGCAGCTCACTACTCACAGATACGCAGTATTTT
>-|13|TRBJ1-5|-|TRBV2
CASSGYSNQPQHF
TGTGCCAGCAGTGGTTATAGCAATCAGCCCCAGCATTTT
>TRBD1|15|TRBJ1-2|few|TRBV27
CASSHIRGPNYGYTF
TGTGCCAGCAGTCATATCAGGGGGCCAAACTATGGCTACACCTTC
>TRBD2|14|TRBJ2-7|few|TRBV7-9
CASSPGLAGYEQYF
TGTGCCAGCAGCCCGGGACTAGCGGGCTACGAGCAGTACTTC
>TRBD1|13|TRBJ1-2|once|TRBV29-1
CSDATGGDYGYTF
TGCAGCGATGCAACAGGGGGGGACTATGGCTACACCTTC
>TRBD1|14|TRBJ1-5|-|TRBV18
CASSPGTGDQPQHF
TGTGCCAGCTCACCAGGGACAGGGGATCAGCCCCAGCATTTT
>TRBD1|12|TRBJ1-1|-|TRBV6-1
CASSRQGTEAFF
TGTGCCAGCAGTAGACAGGGCACTGAAGCTTTCTTT
>TRBD1|13|TRBJ2-1|-|TRBV10-2
CASSEFRDSEQFF
TGCGCCAGCAGTGAGTTCAGGGACAGTGAGCAGTTCTTC
>TRBD1|16|TRBJ1-2|-|TRBV15
CATSKHPGQEANGYTF
TGTGCCACCAGCAAGCACCCGGGACAGGAAGCAAATGGCTACACCTTC
>-|14|TRBJ2-3|-|TRBV5-6
CASSSQGSQDTQYF
TGTGCCAGCAGCTCTCAGGGTTCACAAGATACGCAGTATTTT
>TRBD1|16|TRBJ2-7|-|TRBV5-4
CASSTRTGLFRDEQYF
TGTGCCAGCAGCACTAGGACAGGGTTGTTCCGTGACGAGCAGTACTTC
>TRBD2|15|TRBJ2-5|-|TRBV2
CASTRRWGRAETQYF
TGTGCCAGCACCAGACGATGGGGGAGGGCGGAGACCCAGTACTTC
>TRBD1|15|TRBJ1-2|-|TRBV10-3
CAISAGTGGAYGYTF
TGTGCCATCAGCGCGGGGACAGGGGGCGCTTATGGCTACACCTTC
>-|13|TRBJ2-1|-|TRBV6-5
CASKVTEYNEQFF
TGTGCCAGCAAGGTCACGGAATACAATGAGCAGTTCTTC